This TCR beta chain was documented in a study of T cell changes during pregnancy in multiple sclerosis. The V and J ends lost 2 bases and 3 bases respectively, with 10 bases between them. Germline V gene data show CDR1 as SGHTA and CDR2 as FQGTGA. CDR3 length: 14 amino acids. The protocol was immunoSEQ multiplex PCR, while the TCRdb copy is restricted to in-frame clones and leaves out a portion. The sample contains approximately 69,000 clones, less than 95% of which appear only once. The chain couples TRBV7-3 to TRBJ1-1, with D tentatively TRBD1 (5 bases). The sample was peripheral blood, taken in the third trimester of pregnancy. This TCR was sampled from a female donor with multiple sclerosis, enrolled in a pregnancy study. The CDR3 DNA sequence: TGTGCCAGCAGCTTACAGGGAAGGGACACTGAAGCTTTCTTT. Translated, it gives CASSLQGRDTEAFF.